This TCR beta chain derives from a study of T cells in Graves' hyperthyroidism and ophthalmopathy. Amplification targeted TCR beta CDR3 regions from RNA transcripts. The HTBI primer set served for first-round RT-PCR of the TCR CDR3. TCRdb re-derived calls from the multiplex PCR reads in MiXCR, one entry per CDR3 protein. The sample contains 250,000 to 300,000 distinct CDR3 sequences, about 16% of which appear only once. The CDR3 sequence is 12 residues long. The V gene's germline CDR1 is GTSNPN and CDR2 SVGIG (reference sequence). To note about this clonotype: This could be a read error, since a much larger clone is one nucleotide away.

The chain links TRBV30 to TRBJ2-4; TRBD1 or TRBD2 may be the D gene (5 bases each). The end of the DNA aligns better with TRBJ2-1, so the J call may be wrong. Sequencing was carried out using blood. The TCR originated in a woman in her forties or fifties with Graves' hyperthyroidism that later progressed to Graves' ophthalmopathy. CDR3 loop: CALGRQGHIQFF. For the CDR3, the DNA is TGTGCCTTGGGACGGCAGGGCCACATTCAGTTCTTC.